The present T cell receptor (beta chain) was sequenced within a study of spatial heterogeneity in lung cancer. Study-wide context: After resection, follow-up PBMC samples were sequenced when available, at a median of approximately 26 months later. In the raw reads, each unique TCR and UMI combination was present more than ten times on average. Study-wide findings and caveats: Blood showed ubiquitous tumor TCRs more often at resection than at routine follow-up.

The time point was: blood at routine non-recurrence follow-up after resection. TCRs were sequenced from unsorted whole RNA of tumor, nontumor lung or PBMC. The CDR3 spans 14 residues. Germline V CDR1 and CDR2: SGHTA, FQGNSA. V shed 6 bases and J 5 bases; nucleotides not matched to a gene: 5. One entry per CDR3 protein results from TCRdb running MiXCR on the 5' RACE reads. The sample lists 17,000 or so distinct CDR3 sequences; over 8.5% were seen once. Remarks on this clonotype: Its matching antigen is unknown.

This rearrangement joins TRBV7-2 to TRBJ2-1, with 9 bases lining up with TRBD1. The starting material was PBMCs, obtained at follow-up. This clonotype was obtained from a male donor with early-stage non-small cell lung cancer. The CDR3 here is CASRYRGLDNEQFF. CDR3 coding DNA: TGTGCCAGCAGGTACAGGGGGCTCGACAATGAGCAGTTCTTC.